This T cell receptor beta chain is drawn from a study of blood T cell repertoires in COVID-19. Across the study: Nucleic acid was either cDNA or gDNA, and it came from T cells, B-cell-depleted T cells, or PBMCs.

This CDR3 has 19 amino acids. In germline, CDR1 is SGHRS, CDR2 YFSETQ. V shed 4 bases and J 5 bases; nucleotides not matched to a gene: 15. Assay: immunoSEQ multiplex PCR; the TCRdb copy retains only in-frame clones and omits some. This table holds 200,000 or so clones, 70% to 90% found once. Sequenced input: peripheral blood. This sequence originates from a woman between 65 and 79 years old with active or convalescent COVID-19. The V call is TRBV5-1, the J call TRBJ2-3, with 14 bases matching TRBD2. CDR3 region: CASSVGLAGDPGREDTQYF. For the CDR3, the DNA is TGCGCCAGCAGCGTGGGACTAGCGGGAGACCCAGGCCGTGAAGATACGCAGTATTTT.